This T cell receptor beta chain emerged from a study of cytomegalovirus exposure and HLA in healthy donors (dated by TCRdb to the late 2010s). Study-wide context: An earlier analysis of fewer than 750 of the donors reported 276 Gb of sequence data and about 120 million unique TCR beta sequences obtained from approximately 180 million T cells. Roughly 290 gigabases of sequencing data and about 92 million unique TCR sequences made up an early release that covered some 640 HLA-typed donors. Of the 300 to 500 genotyped donors, roughly 76% were placed in the genetic ancestry cluster associated with self-reported Caucasian donors. The aim of the study was to test whether cataloging public T cell receptors could identify signatures of past pathogen exposure. The study profiled the T cell repertoires of approximately 700 subjects by immunosequencing and related them to cytomegalovirus serostatus. A separate validation cohort of more than 100 different subjects was used in addition to the roughly 700-subject first cohort. To predict cytomegalovirus infection status, the study combined high-throughput TCR immunosequencing, statistical association of individual TCRs with disease status, and machine learning. A later analysis re-analyzed previously published TCR beta repertoires from several hundred donors and added high-resolution HLA genotyping to study TCR occurrence patterns. Rather than using new phenotypic data, the later analysis identified candidate immune exposures from TCR beta sequences and from how often those sequences occurred across donors. An earlier analysis of 587 of the donors used high-throughput TCR beta sequencing to judge whether each TCR beta V gene segment behaved as functional or pseudogenic. Donor age, sex, ethnicity and CMV serostatus were compiled alongside the repertoire data. Genome-wide SNP genotypes for about 55% of the roughly 670 donors were used in a later genetic analysis, which treated that subset as a discovery cohort. All discovery cohort repertoires had been generated on a single sequencing platform. Class I and class II HLA loci were covered by the typing at four-digit resolution. Typing coverage differed by locus: A, B, C, DRB1 and DQB1 were typed in about 620-630 donors, DQA1 in about 500, DPA1 in around 610, and DPB1 in 472. Roughly 5 DR-DQ haplotypes were treated as single units for association and clustering because of strong linkage in the cohort. Among around 400 genotyped donors of the cohort, an average of around 240,000 unique TCR beta nucleotide sequences was sequenced per donor, of which 15% to 20% were non-productive.

The V and J ends are trimmed by 4 bases and 1 base, leaving 7 bases between them. There are 13 amino acids in the CDR3, from cysteine to phenylalanine inclusive. The entry retains the CDR3 DNA only, 39 bases that are in frame from base 1. The germline V gene supplies CDR1 MGHDK and CDR2 SYGVNS. Points on this clone: Its antigen has not been determined. No quality values exist for individual bases; no much larger clone is one base distant.

What the research found in general, with its limitations: The classifier was reported to diagnose cytomegalovirus status with high specificity and sensitivity in both the original and validation cohorts. When HLA alleles, especially DR and DQ, strongly co-occurred, TCR associations were difficult to assign to individual alleles. Across donors, most TCR sequences were observed very rarely, whereas some public TCRs were present in many individuals. A few of the identified cytomegalovirus-associated TCR beta chains were confirmed in vitro to be specific for cytomegalovirus antigens. Because HLA typing was missing for some donors at each locus, association tests included only the typed subset. In a later analysis, HLA-associated TCR beta chains were found to be more clonally expanded and to have lower generation probabilities than equally common non-associated chains. Immune exposure information for the cohort was limited to CMV serostatus. The presence/absence analyses assumed that sequencing depth was roughly uniform across donors, and that assumption may not be true. The study listed 164 TCR beta chains as associated with cytomegalovirus. According to the authors, the approach could potentially be generalized to other disease states and immunological phenotypes. Correlated functional status among segregating V segments might be attributable to linkage disequilibrium, but an unknown experimental factor could not be ruled out. A cluster of highly shared sequence variants was judged likely to represent a technical artifact of the sequencing pipeline. Several of the top co-occurrence clusters appeared to be linked to parvovirus B19, influenza, CMV and Epstein-Barr virus, according to a later analysis. V-gene and J-gene trimming of TCR beta chains was associated with a missense DCLRE1C variant in a later genetic analysis, and the association was replicated in an independent cohort. In a later analysis, the rate of TCR association differed among HLA loci, with DRB1 alleles having the most associated TCRs and HLA-C alleles having the fewest. In a later analysis, most CMV-associated TCR beta chains were found to appear HLA-restricted, with HLA associations seemingly driven largely by CMV exposure. Because counts were too low, seventeen rarely observed V segments, including chromosome 9 orphons, were left out of the earlier analysis of 587 of the donors. An earlier analysis of approximately 530 of the donors showed that most TCR beta V segments appeared in productive rearrangements either about 87% or about 30% of the time, which broadly matched IMGT annotations. Some IMGT-functional V segments, including TRBV6-2 and TRBV6-3, could not be told apart with the 87-base-pair reads, so those segments were excluded. Only TCR beta chains were sequenced in this cohort, and the absence of alpha or paired-chain data limited detectable features. A later analysis associated 15,000 or so TCR beta sequences with specific HLA alleles at a false discovery rate of 0.05. Compared with the roughly 670-donor mean, donors in an Asian-associated ancestry cluster had fewer N-insertions in productive TCRs, according to a later genetic analysis. A further reported finding was that TCR beta sequences accurately predicted the HLA-A and HLA-B alleles for most subjects in the first cohort.

In total, roughly 670 healthy bone marrow donors made up the cohort. Cohort members were all nominally healthy when sampled, although unrecorded immune exposures were likely present. The donor tested CMV seropositive and was one of the 289 seropositive cohort members. A peripheral blood sample was provided by each donor, and peripheral blood mononuclear cells were used for TCR beta sequencing. The Qiagen DNeasy Blood Extraction Kit was used to extract genomic DNA from the blood cell samples. The receptor library was made with the immunoSEQ multiplex PCR assay. For the multiplex PCR, a mixture combining 60 forward primers for TCR Vbeta segments and 13 reverse primers for TCR Jbeta segments was used. Amplification of the CDR3 region of rearranged TCR beta genes was performed with a multiplex PCR assay on genomic DNA. The amplified TCR beta libraries were sequenced on the Illumina HiSeq System as 87-base-pair reads. From the authors' description of their analysis: Across the 640 or so repertoires, a later analysis counted 60 million to 90 million unique TCR beta chains, around 11 million of which were shared by at least two donors. A nearest-neighbor algorithm error-corrected the raw reads and collapsed the reads into unique sequences, merging closely related sequences to remove PCR and sequencing errors. V, D and J gene segments were assigned by aligning CDR3 sequences to IMGT reference sequences. Each retained sequence needed at least a six-nucleotide match to both a V gene segment and a J gene segment. Rearrangements were classified as productive when the CDR3 lacked stop codons and remained in frame with V and J, and all other rearrangements were classified as non-productive. CDR3 was defined by IMGT convention, running from the second conserved V-encoded cysteine to the conserved J-encoded phenylalanine. Sequences without an unambiguous match to a single V gene segment were excluded from the earlier analysis of 587 of the donors. In an earlier analysis of around 590 of the donors, a V segment was called functional when productive rearrangements were above 56.7%, and segregating when the standard deviation between donors exceeded 5%. A statistical classification framework was built for diagnosing cytomegalovirus status from the catalog of TCR beta chain sequences. V and J gene assignment, in a later analysis, came from comparing TCR nucleotide sequences with IMGT/GENE-DB human TR gene sequences. The TCRdist pipeline was used in a later analysis to assign CDR3 sequences and most-parsimonious VDJ recombination scenarios. In a later analysis, each TCR beta chain was defined by its CDR3 amino acid sequence together with its V-gene family, and reads without a unique V-gene family were excluded. In a later analysis, 450 to 600 highly shared, low-generation-probability nucleotide sequences were removed to address suspected cross-contamination and a sequencing artifact. For each public chain, a later analysis derived a clonal expansion index from normalized ranks of inferred template counts within each repertoire. In a later analysis, generation probabilities were computed with a VDJ recombination model fitted to out-of-frame rearrangements, and the resulting probabilities were checked against IGoR. Hypergeometric tests were used in a later analysis to score TCR-TCR, TCR-HLA and TCR-CMV co-occurrence, with a repertoire-size bias correction applied to the TCR pairs. A later analysis estimated false discovery rates by permuting HLA or CMV assignments 20 times. In a later analysis, co-occurring TCRs were grouped using DBSCAN, with TCRdist sequence similarity added in when clustering inside HLA-allele-positive subsets. Repertoires with fewer than 30,000 or more than 120,000 public chains, plus five repertoires with anomalous nucleotide sharing, were excluded from co-occurrence clustering. TCRdb re-hosts the immuneACCESS table, in-frame sequences only. Its copies lack some clones; in the studies checked, an unresolved V gene accounts for under half of them, and the cause for the rest is not known. D and trimming come from the DNA, and the V and J calls and clone size come from that table. The sample table lists 60,000 to 80,000 clones, more than 75% of them with a count of one. The top ten clones comprise roughly 3.1% of the sample.

The sequence joins TRBV25-1 to TRBJ1-1; the D gene lacks a confident call. The receptor was derived from a girl aged 5-17 years in good health and CMV-seropositive. The specimen sequenced was PBMCs. At the DNA level, the sequence is TGTGCCAGCAGTGTCGTCAGGAACACTGAAGCTTTCTTT. Translated, it gives CASSVVRNTEAFF.